Following are 8 T cell receptor beta chains from one sample sequenced in a study of cytomegalovirus exposure and HLA in healthy donors. PCR employed 60 Vbeta and 13 Jbeta primers. TCRdb's copy holds only in-frame clones and misses some; the assay was immunoSEQ multiplex PCR. The sample contains 130,000 to 150,000 clones, approximately 83% of which appear only once. Sequenced material: PBMCs. These TCRs come from a man aged 35 to 55 in good health and CMV-seropositive.

This chain joins TRBV30 and TRBJ2-7, with D perhaps TRBD1 (7 bases). This CDR3 contains 14 residues. V was clipped by 0 bases and J by 9 bases, with 18 bases between them. Germline-derived CDR1 and CDR2 are GTSNPN and SVGIG (reference sequence). Here the CDR3 DNA reads TGTGCCTGGAGTGTCGTGACAGGGAGGCGGGTGCAGTACTTC. Its protein is CAWSVVTGRRVQYF.

The V gene is TRBV7-2, the J gene TRBJ2-1; TRBD2 aligns across 9 bases. V lost 5 bases and J lost 6; bases outside the gene matches: 5. Germline CDR1 SGHTA, CDR2 FQGNSA. The CDR3 totals 14 residues. Here the CDR3 reads CASSLGLAGNEQFF. The CDR3 DNA sequence: TGTGCCAGCAGCCTGGGACTAGCCGGCAATGAGCAGTTCTTC.

The genes are TRBV6-5 and TRBJ1-2, with a weak D call TRBD1 (6 bases). The CDR3 has 12 amino acids. V lost 7 bases and J 7 bases, leaving 13 bases between the germline ends. The germline V gene has CDR1 MNHEY and CDR2 SVGAGI. The DNA of the CDR3 is TGTGCCAGCATGAAGGGGGAGACTGGCTACACCTTC. It yields the protein CASMKGETGYTF.

This clone was detected a few times. V usage is TRBV30 and J usage is TRBJ2-7; tentative D call: TRBD1 (5 bases). The germline V and J ends were trimmed by 0 bases and 0 bases, with 12 bases remaining between them. Germline V gene lookup returns CDR1 GTSNPN and CDR2 SVGIG (reference sequence). The CDR3 totals 15 residues. The CDR3 region is CAWSVPGLHSYEQYF. CDR3 DNA: TGTGCCTGGAGTGTCCCAGGGCTGCACTCCTACGAGCAGTACTTC. The whole variable domain, filled in from reference TRBV30 and TRBJ2-7, reads SQTIHQWPATLVQPVGSPLSLECTVEGTSNPNLYWYRQAAGRGLQLLFYSVGIGQISSEVPQNLSASRPQDRQFILSSKKLLLSDSGFYLCAWSVPGLHSYEQYFGPGTRLTVT.

The chain links TRBV10-1 to TRBJ1-2; D might be TRBD1 (6 bases). V lost 0 bases and J lost 7, with 15 bases in between. This CDR3 spans 15 amino acids. Germline assignment: CDR1 WNHNN and CDR2 SYGVQD (reference sequence). The CDR3 loop is CASSESIGRGAGYTF. DNA of the CDR3: TGCGCCAGCAGTGAGTCGATAGGCAGGGGAGCTGGCTACACCTTC.

In this sample, this clone turned up once. The J gene is TRBJ2-7, the V gene TRBV5-1; 8 bases match TRBD2. Losses at the gene ends were 4 bases for V and 7 bases for J; bases not matched to a gene: 13. The germline gives CDR1 SGHRS, CDR2 YFSETQ. The CDR3 sequence is 15 residues long. The CDR3 DNA reads TGCGCCAGCAGCCCGGGGGGACTAGGGGTCGGGGAGCAGTACTTC. Amino acid sequence: CASSPGGLGVGEQYF.

This clone was observed a single time. The V call is TRBV18, the J call TRBJ2-5; D is unclear. The V gene's germline CDR1 is KGHSH and CDR2 LQKENI. V lost 3 bases to trimming and J lost 5 bases, with 4 bases between them. This CDR3 is 11 amino acids long. CDR3 protein: CASSPLETQYF. The CDR3 region has the DNA TGTGCCAGCTCACCTCTGGAGACCCAGTACTTC.

The chain links TRBV7-8 to TRBJ2-3; 14 bases map to TRBD2. Germline V gives CDR1 SGHVS, CDR2 FQNEAQ. This CDR3 comprises 21 residues. V shed 5 bases, J shed 0 bases, and the junction held 16 bases outside the gene matches. Here the CDR3 reads CASSLRWGGLAGGISTDTQYF. CDR3 sequence (DNA): TGTGCCAGCAGCCTAAGGTGGGGCGGACTAGCGGGGGGCATAAGCACAGATACGCAGTATTTT.